This T cell receptor beta chain came from a study of T cells after posttransplantation cyclophosphamide. The CDR3 spans 19 residues. Deletions cut 0 bases from V and 0 bases from J, with 18 bases between. In germline, CDR1 is SQVTM, CDR2 ANQGSEA. Controls had myeloablative marrow grafts with methotrexate and calcineurin inhibitor, sampled at 1 year. Comment on this clone: What it binds is not known.

Study-wide points: TRB clonality was highly associated with recipient CMV seropositivity and reactivation. Later post-transplant blood repertoires were often dominated by donor CD8+ memory clones. Tissue-infiltrating T cells from skin or gut overlapped little with blood T cells.

Clones were read by immunoSEQ multiplex PCR, and TCRdb kept only the in-frame ones, dropping some. The sample lists about 17,000 clones; 80% to 90% were seen once. Sequences were derived from PBMCs, sampled 410 to 450 days after allogeneic stem cell transplant with calcineurin inhibitor and methotrexate. The chain links TRBV29-1 to TRBJ1-6, with a possible D match to TRBD1 (6 bases). The receptor was derived from a male patient between 25 and 39 years old who received an allogeneic stem cell transplant from an unrelated donor, was CMV-positive, and had acute and chronic GVHD. Part of the T cell pool may stem from the graft donor. Here the CDR3 reads CSVEDQGRKISSYNSPLHF. The CDR3 region has the DNA TGCAGCGTTGAAGACCAGGGGCGAAAAATAAGCTCCTATAATTCACCCCTCCACTTT.